One and the same sample provided the 5 T cell receptor beta chains below, sequenced in a study of cytomegalovirus exposure and HLA in healthy donors. A multiplex PCR was run with 60 Vbeta primers and 13 Jbeta primers. Repertoires were generated with immunoSEQ multiplex PCR, while TCRdb's copy carries only in-frame clones and drops some. The sample lists fewer than 150,000 clones, 65% to 85% occurring once. The sequenced sample was PBMCs. All receptors come from a man aged 50 to 60 in good health and CMV-seronegative.

This clone has more than one count but fewer than ten. The chain carries TRBV27 and TRBJ1-2; 7 bases match TRBD1. Trimming at V came to 5 bases and at J to 8 bases, leaving 20 bases not matched to a gene. This CDR3 comprises 17 residues. Germline V CDR1 and CDR2: MNHEY, SMNVEV (reference sequence). The CDR3 loop reads CASSLTGTDSFPYGYTF. The CDR3 DNA reads TGTGCCAGCAGTCTCACCGGGACAGACTCTTTCCCCTACGGCTACACCTTC.

Only a few counts were recorded for this clone. CDR3 sequence reads: CASQQDLEAFF. The DNA of the CDR3 is TGTGCCAGCCAACAGGACCTTGAAGCTTTCTTT. The chain combines TRBV6-5 with TRBJ1-1; possible D gene TRBD1, 5 bases. Trimming left V 8 bases short and J 7 bases short, with 11 bases between. Germline CDR1 MNHEY, CDR2 SVGAGI. The CDR3 is made up of 11 amino acids.

The chain combines TRBV6-5 with TRBJ2-1; 9 bases are a match to TRBD1. The CDR3 totals 12 residues. The V segment lost 6 bases and the J segment 10 bases; nucleotides outside the gene matches: 4. CDR1 is MNHEY and CDR2 is SVGAGI in the germline V gene. The CDR3 DNA sequence: TGTGCCAGCAGACCTGGACAGGGGGAGCAGTTCTTC. It specifies CASRPGQGEQFF.

The chain uses TRBV19 and TRBJ1-4, with D maybe TRBD1 (6 bases). The CDR3 length is 14 residues. Germline CDR1 is LNHDA and CDR2 is SQIVND (reference sequence). V lost 5 bases and J 8 bases, leaving 15 bases between the germline ends. The CDR3 DNA is TGTGCCAGTAGTGCACAGGGTTTACAAGAAAAACTGTTTTTT. Its translation is CASSAQGLQEKLFF. Complete variable domain (other parts from reference TRBV19 and TRBJ1-4): DGGITQSPKYLFRKEGQNVTLSCEQNLNHDAMYWYRQDPGQGLRLIYYSQIVNDFQKGDIAEGYSVSREKKESFPLTVTSAQKNPTAFYLCASSAQGLQEKLFFGSGTQLSVL.

This clone appeared once. The J gene is TRBJ1-1, the V gene TRBV27; TRBD1 is a possible D gene (5 bases). The length of the CDR3 is 14 residues. The V gene lost 8 bases and the J gene lost 1 base, with 14 bases spanning the gap. Germline CDR1 and CDR2: MNHEY and SMNVEV (reference sequence). The chain's CDR3 is CASAEGRRNTEAFF. The CDR3 region has the DNA TGTGCCAGCGCGGAGGGGCGCCGGAACACTGAAGCTTTCTTT.